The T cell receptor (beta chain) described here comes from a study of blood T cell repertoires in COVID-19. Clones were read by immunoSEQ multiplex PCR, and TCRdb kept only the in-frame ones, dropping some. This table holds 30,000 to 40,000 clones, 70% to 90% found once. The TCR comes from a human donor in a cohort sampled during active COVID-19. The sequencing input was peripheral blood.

The CDR3 DNA follows: TGTGCCACCAGTGATGCCAGGGGAGAGACCCAGTACTTC. The encoded protein is CATSDARGETQYF. The chain has TRBV24-1 and TRBJ2-5; maybe TRBD1 (6 bases). Trimming took off 3 bases at V and 4 bases at J, with 8 bases between the two ends. CDR3 length equals 13 residues. Germline V gives CDR1 KGHDR, CDR2 SFDVKD.